Detailed here is one T cell receptor beta chain. Which antigen it targets is not known. No per-base quality is available; no much larger clone lies one base away. The sample is drawn from a study of cytomegalovirus exposure and HLA in healthy donors (dated by TCRdb to between 2016 and 2019). For the wider study: An earlier analysis of some 500 of the donors reported 250 to 350 Gb of sequence data and about 100 million unique TCR beta sequences from 190 million or so T cells. An early release that covered about 600 HLA-typed donors contained approximately 290 gigabases of sequencing data and tens of millions of unique TCR sequences. Of the roughly 400 genotyped donors, 65% to 90% fell in the genetic ancestry cluster associated with self-reported Caucasian donors. The study aimed to test whether cataloging public T cell receptors could reveal signatures of past pathogen exposure. The study profiled the T cell repertoires of hundreds of subjects by immunosequencing and related them to cytomegalovirus serostatus. Along with the approximately 700-subject first cohort, a separate validation cohort of around 120 different subjects was used. The study combined high-throughput TCR immunosequencing, statistical association of individual TCRs with disease status, and machine learning to predict cytomegalovirus infection status. A later analysis re-examined previously published TCR beta repertoires from 600 to 700 donors and added high-resolution HLA genotyping to investigate patterns of TCR occurrence. In the later analysis, no new phenotypic data were used to find candidate immune exposures; instead, reliance was placed on TCR beta sequences and their occurrence across donors. To decide whether each TCR beta V gene segment behaved as functional or pseudogenic, an earlier analysis of some 600 of the donors relied on high-throughput TCR beta sequencing. Donor age, sex, ethnicity and CMV serostatus were compiled together with the repertoire data. A later genetic analysis used genome-wide SNP genotypes for 398 of the 666 donors, treating that subset as a discovery cohort. Every discovery cohort repertoire had been produced on one sequencing platform. HLA typing included class I and class II loci at four-digit resolution. Typing coverage varied by locus: about 620-640 donors for A, B, C, DRB1 and DQB1; about 520 for DQA1; over 600 for DPA1; fewer than 480 for DPB1. Because of strong linkage in the cohort, roughly 5 DR-DQ haplotypes were treated as single units for association and clustering. Among around 400 genotyped donors of the cohort, an average of approximately 220,000 unique TCR beta nucleotide sequences was sequenced per donor, of which about 20% were non-productive.

Overall study results and their limits: The authors suggested that the approach could potentially be extended to other disease states and immunological phenotypes. Cytomegalovirus status was reported to be diagnosed by the classifier with high specificity and sensitivity in both the original and validation cohorts. CMV serostatus was the only immune exposure information available for the cohort. A later analysis found that HLA-associated TCR beta chains were more clonally expanded and had lower generation probabilities than equally common non-associated chains. In a later genetic analysis, fewer N-insertions in productive TCRs were reported among donors in an Asian-associated ancestry cluster than the roughly 700-donor mean. Strong co-occurrence of HLA alleles, especially DR and DQ, made assigning TCR associations to individual alleles difficult. A further reported finding was that TCR beta sequences accurately predicted the HLA-A and HLA-B alleles for most subjects in the first cohort. In a later analysis, about 17,000 TCR beta sequences were associated with specific HLA alleles at a false discovery rate of 0.05. In an earlier analysis of fewer than 750 of the donors, most TCR beta V segments were observed in productive rearrangements about 87% or about 30% of the time, broadly matching IMGT annotations. HLA typing was unavailable for some donors at each locus, so association tests used only the typed subset. In vitro tests confirmed that a few of the cytomegalovirus-associated TCR beta chains recognize cytomegalovirus antigens. The sequencing pipeline was judged likely to have produced a cluster of highly shared sequence variants as a technical artifact. The study gave a list of over 150 TCR beta chains associated with cytomegalovirus. Only TCR beta chains were sequenced in this cohort, and the absence of alpha or paired-chain data limited detectable features. Sequencing depth was assumed to be roughly uniform across donors in the presence/absence analyses, though that assumption may not hold. Most CMV-associated TCR beta chains appeared to be HLA-restricted in a later analysis, and the HLA associations seemed to be driven largely by CMV exposure. An association between a missense DCLRE1C variant and V-gene and J-gene trimming of TCR beta chains was found in a later genetic analysis and replicated in an independent cohort. A later analysis reported that several top co-occurrence clusters appeared linked to parvovirus B19, influenza, CMV and Epstein-Barr virus. Some IMGT-functional V segments, including TRBV6-2 and TRBV6-3, could not be told apart with the 87-base-pair reads, so those segments were excluded. In a later analysis, the rate of TCR association differed among HLA loci, with DRB1 alleles having the most associated TCRs and HLA-C alleles having the fewest. Linkage disequilibrium might explain the correlated functional status among segregating V segments, but an unknown experimental factor could not be ruled out. While some public TCRs were present in many individuals, most TCR sequences turned up only very rarely across donors. Approximately 18 rarely observed V segments, including chromosome 9 orphons, were excluded from the earlier analysis of about 610 of the donors because counts were too low.

The library was built by means of the immunoSEQ multiplex PCR assay. For the multiplex PCR, a mixture combining 60 forward primers for TCR Vbeta segments and 13 reverse primers for TCR Jbeta segments was used. A multiplex PCR assay on genomic DNA amplified the CDR3 region of rearranged TCR beta genes. Amplified TCR beta libraries were sequenced as 87-base-pair reads on the Illumina HiSeq System. The published analysis was carried out like this. A later analysis tallied around 82 million unique TCR beta chains across the 666 repertoires, and about 12 million of those chains were shared by two or more donors. A nearest-neighbor algorithm error-corrected the raw reads and collapsed the reads into unique sequences, merging closely related sequences to remove PCR and sequencing errors. To assign V, D and J gene segments, CDR3 sequences were aligned to IMGT reference sequences. Each retained sequence needed at least a six-nucleotide match to both a V gene segment and a J gene segment. A rearrangement counted as productive if the CDR3 had no stop codons and remained in frame with V and J, and every other rearrangement counted as non-productive. Following IMGT convention, CDR3 was defined as the stretch from the second conserved V-encoded cysteine to the conserved J-encoded phenylalanine. The earlier analysis of fewer than 750 of the donors excluded sequences that lacked an unambiguous match to a single V gene segment. An earlier analysis of a few hundred of the donors classified V segments as functional when productive rearrangements were above 56.7% and as segregating when the standard deviation between donors was above 5%. A statistical classification framework was built for diagnosing cytomegalovirus status from the catalog of TCR beta chain sequences. In a later analysis, TCR nucleotide sequences were compared against IMGT/GENE-DB human TR gene sequences so that V and J genes could be assigned. A later analysis assigned CDR3 sequences and most-parsimonious VDJ recombination scenarios with the TCRdist pipeline. In a later analysis, each TCR beta chain was defined by its CDR3 amino acid sequence together with its V-gene family, and reads without a unique V-gene family were excluded. A later analysis removed 500 to 600 highly shared, low-generation-probability nucleotide sequences to deal with suspected cross-contamination and a sequencing artifact. In a later analysis, a clonal expansion index was calculated for each public chain from normalized within-repertoire ranks of inferred template counts. In a later analysis, generation probabilities were computed with a VDJ recombination model fitted to out-of-frame rearrangements, and the resulting probabilities were checked against IGoR. In a later analysis, TCR-TCR, TCR-HLA and TCR-CMV co-occurrence was scored with hypergeometric tests, and a repertoire-size bias correction was applied to TCR pairs. To estimate false discovery rates, a later analysis permuted the HLA or CMV assignments 20 times. In a later analysis, co-occurring TCRs were grouped with DBSCAN, and TCRdist sequence similarity was added when clustering was performed within HLA-allele-positive subsets. For co-occurrence clustering, repertoires with fewer than 30,000 or more than 120,000 public chains were excluded, along with about five repertoires with anomalous nucleotide sharing. TCRdb retrieved this table from immuneACCESS and kept in-frame rearrangements only. Not all clones are present; in checked studies, unresolved V genes account for under half, and no reason is known for the remainder. Clone size and V and J calls were adopted from that table, with D and trimming inferred from the DNA. The sample table holds some 150,000 clones, of which around 86% were seen once. The ten most abundant clones make up 1.2% of the sample.

Trimming at the junction amounts to 4 bases on V and 7 bases on J, and the germline ends lie 28 bases apart. CDR1 and CDR2 were assigned from the germline V gene as MNHNS and SASEGT. The CDR3 covers 18 residues, taking in both the cysteine and the phenylalanine. CDR3 DNA is the only sequence kept; it has 54 bases, read in frame from the first base. The cohort comprised some 730 healthy bone marrow donors. At the time of sampling, all cohort members were nominally healthy, though unrecorded immune exposures were likely present. The donor tested CMV seronegative, placing the donor among the approximately 360 seronegative members of the cohort. Each donor provided a peripheral blood sample, and peripheral blood mononuclear cells were used for TCR beta sequencing. The Qiagen DNeasy Blood Extraction Kit was used to extract genomic DNA from the blood cell samples.

The TCR comes from a female donor in good health and CMV-seronegative. The specimen was PBMCs. The V gene is TRBV6-1 and the J gene is TRBJ2-5; TRBD2 might be the D gene, on 7 matching bases. DNA sequence: TGTGCCAGCAGTGCCTACCTGGGGGGCGGGAGTGGGGCAGGGACCCAGTACTTC. Translated, it reads CASSAYLGGGSGAGTQYF.